This T cell receptor (beta chain) was identified during a study of blood T cells in healthy people across ages. Study details: In model experiments, template switching was able to capture about one barcoded beta molecule for every two T cells that were present.

Per the germline V gene, CDR1 is MGHDK and CDR2 is SYGVNS. This CDR3 contains 16 residues. With V trimmed by 6 bases and J by 9 bases, 13 bases remained unmatched. Study observations and caveats: The study found more naive CD4+ cells and higher diversity in long-lived than aged donors.

A second PCR of 7 to 11 cycles used a sample-barcoded 5' primer and a J-beta primer mix. TCRdb used MiXCR to reprocess the 5' RACE reads, holding one entry per CDR3 protein. The table has approximately 2,000,000 distinct CDR3 sequences, 30% to 40% seen once. As concerns this clonotype: No antigen is known for it.

The TCR comes from a human donor in good health. The V and J genes are TRBV25-1 and TRBJ1-6, with 8 bases fitting TRBD1. The sample comprised blood. The CDR3 loop reads CASSDPGQGAGSPLHF. The CDR3 coding sequence is TGTGCCAGCAGCGATCCGGGGCAGGGGGCCGGTTCACCCCTCCACTTT.